One sample yielded the 5 T cell receptor beta chains listed below, sequenced in a study of blood T cells in healthy people across ages. PCR was performed a second time for about 7 to 11 cycles using a sample-barcoded 5' primer and a J-beta primer mix. TCRdb called the 5' RACE reads again in MiXCR, with one record for every CDR3 protein. The table has over 300,000 distinct CDR3 sequences, about 52% seen once. Specimen: blood. Receptors were obtained from a man in his 60s in good health.

The chain uses TRBV5-1 and TRBJ2-7, with TRBD1 identical over 7 bases. Germline-derived CDR1 and CDR2 are SGHRS and YFSETQ. V was clipped by 0 bases and J by 2 bases; unmatched bases: 5. The CDR3 is 15 amino acids. CDR3 region: CASSLGAQGAYEQYF. The CDR3 DNA follows: TGCGCCAGCAGCTTGGGGGCCCAGGGGGCCTACGAGCAGTACTTC.

The chain links TRBV29-1 to TRBJ2-1, with 9 bases matching TRBD2. The germline V gene has CDR1 SQVTM and CDR2 ANQGSEA. This CDR3 comprises 15 residues. V lost 6 bases and J lost 1; bases outside the gene matches: 7. CDR3: CSVLGGRESYNEQFF. CDR3 DNA sequence: TGCAGCGTGCTGGGCGGGAGGGAATCCTACAATGAGCAGTTCTTC.

V and J are TRBV7-9 and TRBJ2-1; the D is unclear. Germline V CDR1 and CDR2: SEHNR, FQNEAQ (reference sequence). This CDR3 has 13 residues. Trimming stripped 5 bases from V and 7 bases from J, with 12 bases between. The CDR3: CASSRASPNEQFF. DNA of the CDR3: TGTGCCAGCAGCCGGGCGAGTCCAAATGAGCAGTTCTTC.

The rearrangement uses TRBV5-6 and TRBJ2-3; 9 bases agree with TRBD2. V lost 4 bases, J lost 2 bases, and 5 bases stayed unmatched. The CDR3 spans 15 residues. Germline V CDR1 and CDR2: SGHDT, YYEEEE. The CDR3 region is CASSHSGGNTDTQYF. Here the CDR3 DNA reads TGTGCCAGCAGCCACAGCGGGGGGAACACAGATACGCAGTATTTT. Looking up the rest from reference TRBV5-6 and TRBJ2-3 gives the full variable domain: DAGVTQSPTHLIKTRGQQVTLRCSPKSGHDTVSWYQQALGQGPQFIFQYYEEEERQRGNFPDRFSGHQFPNYSSELNVNALLLGDSALYLCASSHSGGNTDTQYFGPGTRLTVL.

Of note for this clonotype: At one of its ends the junction is not consistent with the germline gene, which may arise from a read error. The chain combines TRBV7-2 with TRBJ2-6, with D perhaps TRBD1 or TRBD2 (6 bases each). The germline CDR1 and CDR2 sequences are SGHTA and FQGNSA. This CDR3 is built from 18 residues. DNA for the CDR3: TGTGCCAGCAGCGCCCGTTCAAGGAGGACGTGGGGGGCCAACGCCCTGACTTTC. Translated: CASSARSRRTWGANALTF.